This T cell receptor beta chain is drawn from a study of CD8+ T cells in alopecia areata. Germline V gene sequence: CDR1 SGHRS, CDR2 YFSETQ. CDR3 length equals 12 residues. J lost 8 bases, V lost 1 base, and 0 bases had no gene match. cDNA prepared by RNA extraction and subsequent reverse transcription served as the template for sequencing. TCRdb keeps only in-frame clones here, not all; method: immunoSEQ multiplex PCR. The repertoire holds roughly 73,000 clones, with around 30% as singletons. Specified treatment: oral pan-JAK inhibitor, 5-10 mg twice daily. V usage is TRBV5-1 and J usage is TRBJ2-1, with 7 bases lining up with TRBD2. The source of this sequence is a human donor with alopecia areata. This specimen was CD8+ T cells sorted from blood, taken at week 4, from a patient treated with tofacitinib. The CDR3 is CASSLRGDEQFF. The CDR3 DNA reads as TGCGCCAGCAGCTTGCGGGGGGATGAGCAGTTCTTC.